This entry concerns a single TCR beta chain. A universal primer site and UMIs were added as TCR cDNA was made by 5'RACE template switching. TCRdb recomputed calls from the 5' RACE reads with MiXCR, one row per CDR3 protein. The repertoire consists of hundreds of thousands of distinct CDR3 sequences, with approximately 5.2% occurring once and the leading ten covering under 3.5%. This sample was taken from a study of T cells after yellow fever vaccination. The receptor was derived from a man between 18 and 29 years old who received the YFV17D yellow fever vaccine. Sequencing was performed on CD4+ T cells sorted from PBMCs, taken on the day of the yellow fever booster vaccination.

CDR3 region: CASSPGAGGAYGYTF. In DNA, the CDR3 is TGTGCCAGCAGCCCGGGGGCGGGGGGAGCCTATGGCTACACCTTC. The chain has TRBV7-2 and TRBJ1-2, with D maybe TRBD1 (6 bases). The CDR3 sequence is 15 residues long. The V end lost 5 bases, the J end lost 4 bases, and 17 bases lay between the germline ends. Germline loops: CDR1 SGHTA, CDR2 FQGNSA.